The clone carrying this T cell receptor beta chain has more than one count but fewer than ten. This sample was included in a study of blood T cell repertoires in COVID-19. Study summary: Some COVID-19 samples were acute and others convalescent; all came from the United States, Italy and Spain. The cDNA or gDNA used as material had been derived from T cells, B-cell-depleted T cells, or PBMCs.

The CDR3 has 15 amino acids. V was shortened by 4 bases and J by 0 bases, with 11 bases between the two germline ends. Germline CDR1 is SGDLS and CDR2 is YYNGEE. Study processing details: Nucleated cell counts were estimated from reference gene primer amplification. The repertoire was sequenced with immunoSEQ multiplex PCR; TCRdb's copy has only in-frame clones and lacks some. V, J and clone size derive from that table, while D and trimming were established from the DNA sequence. Of over 120,000 clones listed, roughly 84% were seen once; the top ten hold 35% to 50%. The chain carries TRBV9 and TRBJ1-3; the D is unclear. The sequenced sample was peripheral blood. This clonotype originated in a human donor in a cohort sampled during active COVID-19. The CDR3 DNA sequence: TGTGCCAGCAGCTCTTCAGGCTTCTCTGGAAACACCATATATTTT. Its protein product is CASSSSGFSGNTIYF.